This T cell receptor beta chain was obtained from a study of T cell repertoires in ileal Crohn's disease. The time point was: neoterminal ileum biopsy at postoperative endoscopy, about 6 months after surgery. The CDR3 has 17 residues. The V end lost 5 bases, the J end lost 4 bases, and 21 bases lay between the germline ends. Germline CDR1 PRHDT, CDR2 FYEKMQ (reference sequence). Profiling relied on immunoSEQ multiplex PCR, and the TCRdb table lists in-frame clones only, not all of them. The table shows thousands of clones, with around 79% occurring only once. The rearrangement links TRBV13 to TRBJ2-1; no clear D gene. This TCR was recovered from an adult with Crohn's disease. The material sequenced was ileal tissue. This CDR3 is CASSPRLSVPPYNEQFF. Here the CDR3 DNA reads TGTGCCAGCAGCCCCAGACTTTCGGTCCCGCCTTACAATGAGCAGTTCTTC.